This passage covers 30 T cell receptor beta chains from one sample sequenced in a study of T cells after yellow fever vaccination. TCRdb ran MiXCR on the 5' RACE reads and lists one entry per CDR3 protein. This sample has 170,000 or so distinct CDR3 sequences; about 6.2% occur once, and the top ten carry just under 3%. The input for sequencing was CD4+ T cells sorted from PBMCs, taken on the day of the first yellow fever vaccination. Source of these receptors: a man younger than 30 who received the YFV17D yellow fever vaccine.

This clonotype was observed many times. The genes are TRBV6-2 or TRBV6-3 and TRBJ2-3; D is unclear. Trimming pared 2 bases from V and 3 bases from J, leaving 12 bases between. CDR1 is MNHEY, CDR2 SVGEGT, per germline. The CDR3 contains 15 residues. This CDR3 is CASSYGLGPTDTQYF. The CDR3 nucleotides read TGTGCCAGCAGTTACGGTCTAGGGCCGACAGATACGCAGTATTTT.

Of note for this clonotype: A much larger clone is a single base away; this may be a read error. This chain joins TRBV12-3 or TRBV12-4 and TRBJ2-2, with D unresolved. The length of the CDR3 is 15 residues. V lost 3 bases to trimming and J lost 4 bases, with 12 bases between them. DNA for the CDR3: TGTGCCAGCAGTTTTTTCGCGGATCGCACCGGGGAGCTGTTTTTT. Translating it yields CASSFFADRTGELFF.

The chain is built from TRBV11-3 and TRBJ2-5; 10 bases are shared with TRBD2. This CDR3 has 16 residues. Germline values: CDR1 SGHNT, CDR2 YENEEA. V was clipped by 3 bases and J by 2 bases; unmatched bases: 6. DNA of the CDR3: TGTGCCAGCAGCTTCGGTAGCGGGGGGAAACAAGAGACCCAGTACTTC. It translates to CASSFGSGGKQETQYF.

This clonotype was seen repeatedly, ten times or more. The V call is TRBV11-2, the J call TRBJ2-4; TRBD1 agrees at 7 bases. There are 15 residues in the CDR3. CDR1 is SGHAT, CDR2 FQNNGV, per germline. V shed 1 base, J shed 8 bases, and the junction held 8 bases outside the gene matches. CDR3 in amino acids: CASSLVGGRSDIQYF. The CDR3, as DNA: TGTGCCAGCAGCTTAGTAGGGGGCAGGTCGGACATTCAGTACTTC.

This clonotype was seen repeatedly, ten times or more. The rearrangement links TRBV29-1 to TRBJ2-3; TRBD2 agrees at 11 bases. The CDR3 has 13 residues. The germline gives CDR1 SQVTM, CDR2 ANQGSEA. The trim removed 8 bases at V and 3 bases at J, leaving 4 bases unmatched. The CDR3 is CSRGTSGTDTQYF. CDR3 bases: TGCAGCAGAGGGACTAGCGGTACAGATACGCAGTATTTT.

This clonotype was seen repeatedly, ten times or more. The V and J genes are TRBV2 and TRBJ2-7; D is unclear. V was pared by 7 bases and J by 4 bases, with 11 bases between. Germline values: CDR1 SNHLY, CDR2 FYNNEI. There are 12 residues in the CDR3. The CDR3 nucleotides read TGTGCCAGCACCGAAGACGGTTACGAGCAGTACTTC. Translated: CASTEDGYEQYF.

This clonotype showed up many times. The rearrangement uses TRBV7-2 and TRBJ1-5; D gene uncertain. V was cut by 1 base and J by 1 base, with 2 bases left in between. CDR1 and CDR2 (germline): SGHTA, FQGNSA. This CDR3 is 13 amino acids long. The CDR3 coding sequence is TGTGCCAGCAGCTTAGAAAGCAATCAGCCCCAGCATTTT. Protein: CASSLESNQPQHF.

At least ten counts were recorded for this clonotype. The CDR3 spells CASKSGMNTEAFF. The CDR3 nucleotides are TGCGCCAGCAAGTCAGGGATGAACACTGAAGCTTTCTTT. This chain links TRBV5-1 with TRBJ1-1; maybe TRBD1 (5 bases). Germline V gene data show CDR1 as SGHRS and CDR2 as YFSETQ. V was cut by 6 bases and J by 0 bases, with 9 bases left in between. CDR3 length: 13 residues.

This clonotype was seen a handful of times. The rearrangement joins TRBV6-1 to TRBJ1-2; no clear D gene. In germline, CDR1 is MNHNS, CDR2 SASEGT. V lost 6 bases to trimming and J lost 0 bases, with 8 bases between them. The CDR3 runs 13 residues. CDR3 in amino acids: CASRELANYGYTF. The CDR3 coding sequence is TGTGCCAGCAGGGAACTAGCTAACTATGGCTACACCTTC.

The gene calls are TRBV5-6 and TRBJ1-5; tentatively, D is TRBD1 (5 bases). CDR3 length equals 14 residues. Trimming removed 2 bases from V and 5 bases from J, with 11 bases in between. CDR1 and CDR2 from the germline V gene are SGHDT and YYEEEE. Here the CDR3 DNA reads TGTGCCAGCAGCTTCTCGGGACTCCATCAGCCCCAGCATTTT. Its translation is CASSFSGLHQPQHF.

The table lists this clonotype with many counts. The chain has TRBV7-2 and TRBJ1-2; tentative D call: TRBD1 (6 bases). Trimming removed 6 bases from V and 4 bases from J, with 18 bases in between. The CDR3 loop spans 15 amino acids. Germline loops: CDR1 SGHTA, CDR2 FQGNSA. CDR3: CASRARRQASYGYTF. DNA of the CDR3: TGTGCCAGCAGAGCTAGACGACAGGCGAGCTATGGCTACACCTTC.

V and J are TRBV28 and TRBJ2-3, with 8 bases fitting TRBD1. This CDR3 spans 14 amino acids. Trimming took 7 bases from V and 5 from J; bases not matched to a gene: 8. Germline assignment: CDR1 MDHEN and CDR2 SYDVKM. This CDR3 is CASISGGLIDTQYF. CDR3 in DNA: TGTGCCAGCATTTCAGGGGGCCTCATAGATACGCAGTATTTT. The complete variable domain, with remaining parts taken from reference TRBV28 and TRBJ2-3, reads DVKVTQSSRYLVKRTGEKVFLECVQDMDHENMFWYRQDPGLGLRLIYFSYDVKMKEKGDIPEGYSVSREKKERFSLILESASTNQTSMYLCASISGGLIDTQYFGPGTRLTVL.

This clonotype occurred many times. The chain joins TRBV2 to TRBJ2-2, with D possibly being TRBD2 (7 bases). The CDR3 length is 17 residues. The germline V and J ends were trimmed by 0 bases and 4 bases, with 15 bases remaining between them. Germline lookup yields CDR1 SNHLY and CDR2 FYNNEI. The CDR3 is CASSEAQGRGGTGELFF. The CDR3 DNA reads TGTGCCAGCAGTGAAGCCCAGGGGCGCGGGGGCACCGGGGAGCTGTTTTTT.

This clonotype appeared many times. The chain recombines TRBV5-1 with TRBJ2-3; D perhaps matches TRBD2 (5 bases). V was pared by 3 bases and J by 0 bases, with 8 bases between. This CDR3 comprises 14 residues. Germline CDR1 SGHRS, CDR2 YFSETQ. The CDR3 coding sequence is TGCGCCAGCAGCTCAGGACTGAGCACAGATACGCAGTATTTT. This translates into CASSSGLSTDTQYF.

This clonotype was seen many times. The chain uses TRBV2 and TRBJ1-5; no firm D call. CDR1 SNHLY and CDR2 FYNNEI come from the germline V gene. The germline V and J ends were trimmed by 4 bases and 4 bases, with 5 bases remaining between them. The CDR3 runs 12 residues. Here the CDR3 DNA reads TGTGCCAGCAGTGGAGGTAATCAGCCCCAGCATTTT. Residues: CASSGGNQPQHF.

The chain uses TRBV5-4 and TRBJ2-5; D is ambiguous. The V gene lost 0 bases and the J gene lost 3 bases, with 6 bases spanning the gap. Per germline, CDR1 SGHNT and CDR2 YYREEE (reference sequence). This CDR3 has 13 residues. The CDR3 nucleotides read TGTGCCAGCAGCTTGGCCAAAAAAGAGACCCAGTACTTC. Translating gives CASSLAKKETQYF.

This clonotype appeared many times. The chain recombines TRBV5-5 with TRBJ2-7; no definite D call. CDR3 length: 14 amino acids. Between the trimmed V and J ends, which lost 0 bases and 6 bases, there was a span of 13 bases. Germline V gene lookup returns CDR1 SGHKS and CDR2 YYEKEE (reference sequence). CDR3: CASSLGYTNIEQYV. In DNA, the CDR3 is TGTGCCAGCAGCTTGGGTTACACTAACATCGAGCAGTACGTC.

This clonotype was found a few times. The chain employs TRBV4-3 and TRBJ1-6; unclear D gene. CDR1 LGHNA and CDR2 YSLEER come from the germline V gene. The CDR3 has 13 residues. Trimming removed 1 base from V and 10 bases from J, with 8 bases in between. For the CDR3, the DNA is TGCGCCAGCAGCCAAGTGTGGAAATCACCCCTCCACTTT. Translation gives CASSQVWKSPLHF.

This clonotype was recorded at least ten times. V usage is TRBV24-1 and J usage is TRBJ1-5; D uncertain. The length of the CDR3 is 14 residues. Germline assignment: CDR1 KGHDR and CDR2 SFDVKD. Trimming pared 4 bases from V and 2 bases from J, leaving 8 bases between. DNA for the CDR3: TGTGCCACCAGTGACCCCGGGGGCAATCAGCCCCAGCATTTT. Protein sequence: CATSDPGGNQPQHF.

This clonotype was counted at least ten times. This rearrangement joins TRBV5-1 to TRBJ2-1, with D uncertain. The CDR3 length is 12 residues. Germline CDR1 and CDR2: SGHRS and YFSETQ. The V and J ends lost 0 bases and 5 bases respectively, with 3 bases between them. In nucleotides, the CDR3 is TGCGCCAGCAGCTTGGCGGACAATGAGCAGTTCTTC. It specifies CASSLADNEQFF.

The V gene is TRBV19, the J gene TRBJ2-1; D may be TRBD2 (6 bases). V was cut by 4 bases and J by 0 bases, with 10 bases left in between. This CDR3 is built from 15 residues. Germline assignment: CDR1 LNHDA and CDR2 SQIVND (reference sequence). The CDR3 coding sequence is TGTGCCAGTAGTACCGCGCGGGGCTCCTACAATGAGCAGTTCTTC. It encodes CASSTARGSYNEQFF.

V gene TRBV12-3 or TRBV12-4 combines with J gene TRBJ2-7, with D possibly matching TRBD2 (6 bases). The CDR3 sequence is 13 residues long. V was trimmed by 7 bases and J by 2 bases, leaving 12 bases between them. The CDR3 coding sequence is TGTGCCAGCATTAAAGGGAGGACCTACGAGCAGTACTTC. Its protein product is CASIKGRTYEQYF.

The table lists this clonotype with many counts. The rearrangement links TRBV2 to TRBJ2-3; D perhaps matches TRBD1 (5 bases). The V end lost 3 bases, the J end lost 8 bases, and 12 bases lay between the germline ends. The V gene's germline CDR1 is SNHLY and CDR2 FYNNEI. This CDR3 has 13 residues. The CDR3 reads CASSDQGLGTQYF. CDR3 bases: TGTGCCAGCAGTGATCAGGGATTGGGTACGCAGTATTTT. The whole variable domain, remainder taken from reference TRBV2 and TRBJ2-3, is EPEVTQTPSHQVTQMGQEVILRCVPISNHLYFYWYRQILGQKVEFLVSFYNNEISEKSEIFDDQFSVERPDGSNFTLKIRSTKLEDSAMYFCASSDQGLGTQYFGPGTRLTVL.

This chain connects TRBV29-1 to TRBJ1-2; perhaps TRBD1 as D (5 bases). CDR1 is SQVTM and CDR2 is ANQGSEA in the germline V gene. V was cut by 1 base and J by 8 bases, with 20 bases left in between. The length of the CDR3 is 15 residues. The CDR3 DNA reads TGCAGCGTTGAAGCTCATTCGACGGGGGTCCGGGGCTACACCTTC. Protein product: CSVEAHSTGVRGYTF.

This clonotype occurred a few times. The V call is TRBV12-3 or TRBV12-4, the J call TRBJ2-3, with 12 bases fitting TRBD2. This CDR3 spans 15 amino acids. Trimming removed 6 bases from V and 5 bases from J; junction bases left unmatched: 6. The CDR3 region has the DNA TGTGCCAGCAGCCCTAGCGGGGGGGCCGTAGATACGCAGTATTTT. This sequence encodes CASSPSGGAVDTQYF.

This clonotype was observed at least ten times. The chain is built from TRBV10-2 and TRBJ2-7; 8 bases agree with TRBD2. The CDR3 totals 13 residues. Trimming removed 10 bases from V and 5 bases from J; junction bases left unmatched: 10. Per germline, CDR1 WSHSY and CDR2 SAAADI. DNA of the CDR3: TGCGCCACCAAGGCCGGGGGGGCAGACGAGCAGTACTTC. Protein sequence: CATKAGGADEQYF.

The chain is built from TRBV10-3 and TRBJ2-3; perhaps TRBD2 as D (7 bases). Looked up from germline, CDR1 is ENHRY and CDR2 is SYGVKD. V shed 6 bases and J shed 13 bases, with 20 bases lying between them. The CDR3 covers 13 residues. CDR3 bases: TGTGCCATCAGCCCCCGGGATACAGGGAGGGAGTATTTT. This gives the protein CAISPRDTGREYF.

This clonotype has only a few counts. V gene TRBV4-3 combines with J gene TRBJ2-7, with D perhaps matching TRBD1 (6 bases). The ends were cut back, 1 base at V and 2 bases at J, with 12 bases in the middle. From germline, CDR1 is LGHNA and CDR2 YSLEER. The CDR3 is 15 residues long. CDR3: CASSQARQATYEQYF. The CDR3 nucleotides read TGCGCCAGCAGCCAAGCTAGACAGGCAACCTACGAGCAGTACTTC.

This clonotype occurred a few times. The chain is built from TRBV19 and TRBJ2-1, with 10 nucleotides matching TRBD2. Looked up from germline, CDR1 is LNHDA and CDR2 is SQIVND (reference sequence). V was clipped by 6 bases and J by 8 bases; unmatched bases: 7. The CDR3 has 14 amino acids. CDR3 in amino acids: CASRASGGAYEQFF. CDR3 coding DNA: TGTGCCAGTAGGGCAAGCGGGGGGGCTTATGAGCAGTTCTTC.

This chain uses TRBV20-1 with TRBJ2-1; D unclear. The CDR3 length is 14 residues. V lost 0 bases to trimming and J lost 8 bases, with 14 bases between them. The germline CDR1 and CDR2 sequences are DFQATT and SNEGSKA (reference sequence). CDR3 region: CSARDVGPVDEQFF. CDR3 sequence (DNA): TGCAGTGCTAGAGACGTTGGACCTGTGGATGAGCAGTTCTTC.